The clone carrying this T cell receptor (beta chain) was counted between two and nine times. The antigen is undetermined. Germline V gene sequence: CDR1 SGHRS, CDR2 YFSETQ. The CDR3 is made up of 13 amino acids. The V and J ends lost 1 base and 6 bases respectively, with 10 bases between them. This entry belongs to a study of identical twins. Findings and limits, study-wide: Out-of-frame alpha sequences shared by twins were enriched for low generation probability. It was cross-sectional statistical analysis, not following the same donors, that the conclusions relied on.

Carrying unique molecular identifiers, the cDNA also gained a universal primer site through template switching. TCRdb reprocessed the 5' RACE reads via MiXCR and lists one record per CDR3 protein. The profile covers about 570,000 distinct CDR3 sequences, with around a tenth appearing a single time and approximately 3.2% taken by the ten largest. These data also featured in a second study, about yellow fever vaccine responses in identical twins.

The sample consisted of PBMCs. The TCR sequence derives from a woman aged 18-29 years in good health. The chain combines TRBV5-1 with TRBJ1-1; D might be TRBD1 (5 bases). The CDR3 sequence: CASSLQGTPEAFF. Here the CDR3 DNA reads TGCGCCAGCAGCTTGCAGGGTACCCCTGAAGCTTTCTTT.